Here is one T cell receptor (beta chain) with its context. The antigen remains undetermined. These data originate in a study of blood T cells in healthy people across ages. The V and J ends lost 5 bases and 6 bases respectively, with 20 bases between them. This CDR3 contains 15 residues. The V gene's germline CDR1 is SGHDN and CDR2 FVKESK. It was with a sample-barcoded 5' primer and a J-beta primer mix that a second PCR of about 7 to 12 cycles was run. TCRdb passed the 5' RACE reads through MiXCR, listing each CDR3 protein once. The data hold about 1.7 million distinct CDR3 sequences, with 28% observed a single time. Donor samples were obtained from healthy Caucasian individuals from Russia, aged about 6 to 95. Donors gave around 9.8 milliliters of peripheral blood apiece. Study findings and constraints: More naive CD4+ cells and higher diversity marked long-lived donors relative to aged donors.

This TCR derives from a woman aged 30 to 39 in good health. The rearrangement links TRBV14 to TRBJ2-7; no reliable D call. The sequencing sample was made of blood. The CDR3 protein is CASSYNGLNGGEQYF. Written as DNA, the CDR3 is TGTGCCAGCAGCTATAACGGGCTCAATGGTGGCGAGCAGTACTTC. Together with reference TRBV14 and TRBJ2-7, the CDR3 gives the full variable domain: EAGVTQFPSHSVIEKGQTVTLRCDPISGHDNLYWYRRVMGKEIKFLLHFVKESKQDESGMPNNRFLAERTGGTYSTLKVQPAELEDSGVYFCASSYNGLNGGEQYFGPGTRLTVT.